The present TCR beta chain was sequenced within a study of blood T cell repertoires in COVID-19. Study details: Material from acute and convalescent COVID-19 was sourced from the United States, Italy and Spain. Sources were T cells, B-cell-depleted T cells, or PBMCs; the material itself was cDNA or gDNA.

Original processing methods: Amplification of reference gene primers provided the estimated nucleated cell counts. Sequencing used immunoSEQ multiplex PCR; TCRdb keeps in-frame clones, though not all of them. That table gives V, J and clone size, and the DNA gave D and trimming. This repertoire shows over 150,000 clones, approximately 80% found once; its top ten account for roughly an eighth. The ends lost 5 bases at V and 5 bases at J; junction bases unmatched: 7. The CDR3 consists of 15 residues. Germline values: CDR1 SGHAT, CDR2 FQNNGV. A Seattle source enrolled patients during active infection and followed them longitudinally.

Sequencing input: peripheral blood. The chain links TRBV11-2 to TRBJ2-5; TRBD2 matches at 11 bases. The sequence derives from a woman in her sixties with COVID-19, enrolled during active disease. The CDR3 spells CASSPTTSGVETQYF. Written as DNA, the CDR3 is TGTGCCAGCAGCCCGACGACTAGCGGGGTTGAGACCCAGTACTTC.